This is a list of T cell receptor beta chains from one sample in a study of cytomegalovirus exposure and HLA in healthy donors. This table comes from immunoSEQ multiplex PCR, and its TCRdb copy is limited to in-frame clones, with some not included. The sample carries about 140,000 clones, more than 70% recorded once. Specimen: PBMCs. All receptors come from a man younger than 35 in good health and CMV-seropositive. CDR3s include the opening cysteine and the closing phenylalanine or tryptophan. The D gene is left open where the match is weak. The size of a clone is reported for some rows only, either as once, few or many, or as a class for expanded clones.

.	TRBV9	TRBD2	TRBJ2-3	CASSVDLGLAGDTQYF	TGTGCCAGCAGCGTAGATTTGGGACTAGCGGGAGATACGCAGTATTTT
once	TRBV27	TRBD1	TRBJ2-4	CASSTGTGKNIQYF	TGTGCCAGCAGCACCGGGACAGGAAAAAACATTCAGTACTTC
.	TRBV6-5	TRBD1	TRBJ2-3	CASSDRGRVWDTQYF	TGTGCCAGCAGCGACAGGGGGAGGGTTTGGGATACGCAGTATTTT
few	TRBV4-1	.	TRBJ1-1	CASSQDLGGYHTEAFF	TGCGCCAGCAGCCAAGATTTGGGGGGTTATCACACTGAAGCTTTCTTT
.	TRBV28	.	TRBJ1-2	CASSPHPFSLSGNYGYTF	TGTGCCAGCAGTCCCCATCCTTTTAGTCTCTCTGGTAACTATGGCTACACCTTC
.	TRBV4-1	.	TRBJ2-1	CASSHPIVGRRSYNEQFF	TGCGCCAGCAGCCACCCCATTGTCGGGAGACGGTCCTACAATGAGCAGTTCTTC
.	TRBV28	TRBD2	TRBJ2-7	CASSPHSGRGLDEQYF	TGTGCCAGCAGTCCTCATAGCGGGAGAGGATTGGACGAGCAGTACTTC
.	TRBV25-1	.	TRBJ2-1	CASSGQDSYYNEQFF	TGTGCCAGCAGTGGACAGGACTCCTACTACAATGAGCAGTTCTTC
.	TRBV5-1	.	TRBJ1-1	CASSLSFLSAEAFF	TGCGCCAGCAGCTTATCCTTCCTTAGCGCTGAAGCTTTCTTT
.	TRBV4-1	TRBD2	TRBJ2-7	CASSQAWTSGMYEQYF	TGCGCCAGCAGCCAAGCCTGGACTAGCGGGATGTACGAGCAGTACTTC
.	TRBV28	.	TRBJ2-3	CASHMGGSRDTQYF	TGTGCCAGCCATATGGGGGGATCTCGGGATACGCAGTATTTT
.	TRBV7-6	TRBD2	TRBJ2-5	CASSPLAGGGKETQYF	TGTGCCAGCAGCCCCTTAGCGGGAGGGGGGAAAGAGACCCAGTACTTC
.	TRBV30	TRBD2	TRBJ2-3	CAWSGLAGVADTQYF	TGTGCCTGGAGTGGACTAGCGGGAGTCGCAGATACGCAGTATTTT
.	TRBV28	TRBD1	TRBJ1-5	CASSFLLGTGVEGNQPQHF	TGTGCCAGCAGTTTCCTGCTCGGGACAGGGGTGGAGGGCAATCAGCCCCAGCATTTT
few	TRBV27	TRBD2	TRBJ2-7	CASSLSGREIVYEQYF	TGTGCCAGCAGTCTATCAGGGCGGGAGATTGTTTACGAGCAGTACTTC
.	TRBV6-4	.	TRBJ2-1	CASSEATRGEQFF	TGTGCCAGCAGTGAGGCTACGCGGGGTGAGCAGTTCTTC
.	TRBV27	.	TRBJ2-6	CASTKSGANVLTF	TGTGCCAGCACCAAAAGCGGGGCCAACGTCCTGACTTTC
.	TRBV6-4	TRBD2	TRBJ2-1	CASSDSGLAGNNEQFF	TGTGCCAGCAGTGACTCGGGTCTAGCGGGGAACAATGAGCAGTTCTTC
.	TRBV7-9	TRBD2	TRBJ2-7	CASSSPWREKQYF	TGTGCCAGCAGCTCCCCCTGGCGGGAGAAGCAGTACTTC
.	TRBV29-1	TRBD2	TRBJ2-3	CSVIGGRGTDTQYF	TGCAGCGTTATCGGCGGGAGAGGCACAGATACGCAGTATTTT
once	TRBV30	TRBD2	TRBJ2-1	CAWSVLGLEGGNEQFF	TGTGCCTGGAGTGTACTGGGACTAGAAGGGGGAAATGAGCAGTTCTTC
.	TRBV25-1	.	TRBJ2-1	CASSYYNEQFF	TGTGCCAGCAGTTACTACAATGAGCAGTTCTTC
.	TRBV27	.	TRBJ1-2	CASRVGIDYGYTF	TGTGCCAGCAGGGTCGGTATTGACTATGGCTACACCTTC
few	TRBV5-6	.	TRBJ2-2	CASSSSQGNTGELFF	TGTGCCAGCAGCTCTTCACAGGGGAACACCGGGGAGCTGTTTTTT
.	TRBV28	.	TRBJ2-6	CASSLYLGSSGANVLTF	TGTGCCAGCAGTTTATATCTAGGGAGCTCTGGGGCCAACGTCCTGACTTTC
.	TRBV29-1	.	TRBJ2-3	CSVEGGQGQFTDTQYF	TGCAGCGTTGAAGGAGGGCAAGGACAGTTCACAGATACGCAGTATTTT
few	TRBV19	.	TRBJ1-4	CASGEGEKLFF	TGTGCCAGCGGGGAAGGTGAAAAACTGTTTTTT
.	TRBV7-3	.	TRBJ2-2	CASSLMGSTSFPGELFF	TGTGCCAGCAGCTTAATGGGAAGTACTAGTTTCCCCGGGGAGCTGTTTTTT
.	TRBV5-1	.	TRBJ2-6	CASSLASGANVLTF	TGCGCCAGCAGCTTGGCTTCGGGGGCCAACGTCCTGACTTTC
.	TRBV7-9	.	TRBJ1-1	CARQEREGTEAFF	TGTGCCCGCCAGGAGAGAGAGGGAACTGAAGCTTTCTTT
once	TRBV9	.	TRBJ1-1	CASSVAPHRRNTEAFF	TGTGCCAGCAGCGTAGCACCGCACAGGCGGAACACTGAAGCTTTCTTT
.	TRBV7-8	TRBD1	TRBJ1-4	CASSSTGRINEKLFF	TGTGCCAGCAGCTCGACAGGGAGGATTAATGAAAAACTGTTTTTT
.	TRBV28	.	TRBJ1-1	CASSPMRYGDTEAFF	TGTGCCAGCAGTCCGATGCGATACGGGGACACTGAAGCTTTCTTT
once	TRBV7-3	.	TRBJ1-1	CASSLYRENTEAFF	TGTGCCAGCAGCTTATACAGAGAGAACACTGAAGCTTTCTTT
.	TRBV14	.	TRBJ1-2	CASSHSDYINYGYTF	TGTGCCAGCAGCCACTCGGACTATATTAACTATGGCTACACCTTC
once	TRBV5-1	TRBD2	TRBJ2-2	CASSLTSGSPGELFF	TGCGCCAGCAGTCTGACTAGCGGGAGCCCGGGGGAGCTGTTTTTT
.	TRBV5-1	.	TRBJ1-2	CASRRDWYGYTF	TGCGCCAGCAGGAGGGATTGGTATGGCTACACCTTC
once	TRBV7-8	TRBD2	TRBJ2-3	CASIRLREGFTDTQYF	TGTGCCAGCATCAGGTTGCGGGAGGGCTTCACAGATACGCAGTATTTT
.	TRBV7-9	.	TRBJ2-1	CASSHARYEQFF	TGTGCCAGCAGCCATGCTAGGTATGAGCAGTTCTTC
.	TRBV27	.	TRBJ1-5	CASSQNRGAGIAQHF	TGTGCCAGCAGCCAAAACCGGGGGGCTGGGATAGCCCAGCATTTT
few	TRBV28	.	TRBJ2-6	CASSKGLSGANVLTF	TGTGCCAGCAGTAAGGGACTCTCTGGGGCCAACGTCCTGACTTTC
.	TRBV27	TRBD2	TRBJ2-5	CASSSLAGEGLGTQYF	TGTGCCAGCAGTTCCCTAGCGGGAGAGGGCCTTGGGACCCAGTACTTC
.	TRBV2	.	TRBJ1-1	CASHGGEAFF	TGTGCCAGCCATGGAGGTGAAGCTTTCTTT
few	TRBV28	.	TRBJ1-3	CASSPPREAGNTIYF	TGTGCCAGCAGCCCGCCTCGTGAGGCTGGAAACACCATATATTTT
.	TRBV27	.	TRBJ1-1	CASSLDGRDTEAFF	TGTGCCAGCAGTTTAGATGGCAGGGACACTGAAGCTTTCTTT
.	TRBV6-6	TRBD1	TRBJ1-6	CASRQGDRNSPLHF	TGTGCCAGCAGGCAAGGGGACAGGAATTCACCCCTCCACTTT
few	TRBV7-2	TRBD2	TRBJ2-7	CASSPHGGRAYEQYF	TGTGCCAGCAGCCCTCACGGCGGGAGGGCCTACGAGCAGTACTTC
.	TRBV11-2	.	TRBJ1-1	CASTLGARASYSEAFF	TGTGCCAGCACCCTAGGGGCCAGGGCCTCGTACAGTGAAGCTTTCTTT
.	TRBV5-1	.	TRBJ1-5	CASSMDRNQPQHF	TGCGCCAGCAGCATGGACAGAAATCAGCCCCAGCATTTT
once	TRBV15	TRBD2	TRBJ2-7	CATSKGLASSYEQYF	TGTGCCACCAGCAAGGGACTAGCGAGTTCCTACGAGCAGTACTTC
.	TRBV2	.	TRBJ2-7	CASSVYSPGVEEYF	TGTGCCAGCAGTGTTTATAGCCCGGGGGTCGAGGAGTACTTC